The 12 T cell receptor beta chains listed next were all sequenced from one sample in a study of blood T cell dynamics during melanoma immunotherapy. Libraries were prepared by immunoSEQ multiplex PCR; TCRdb keeps only in-frame clonotypes and omits some of them. The sample comprises under 15,000 clones, 85% to 90% of which are singletons, and approximately 4.7% rests with the top ten. Time point in this sample: pre-treatment baseline. The source material was blood, sampled from a patient treated with checkpoint blockade. The receptor set was obtained from a human donor with melanoma.

Here the CDR3 reads CASSPSTGGGDGYTF. CDR3 in DNA: TGTGCCAGCAGCCCTTCGACAGGGGGCGGGGATGGCTACACCTTC. The chain carries TRBV4-2 and TRBJ1-2; TRBD1 matches at 10 bases. The length of the CDR3 is 15 residues. V lost 4 bases and J lost 6; bases outside the gene matches: 8. Looked up from germline, CDR1 is LGHNA and CDR2 is YNFKEQ.

The J gene is TRBJ1-2, the V gene TRBV29-1; D is undetermined. Germline CDR1 SQVTM, CDR2 ANQGSEA. This CDR3 has 12 residues. V was cut by 4 bases and J by 0 bases, with 6 bases left in between. CDR3 DNA sequence: TGCAGCGTTGTGAGGGCTAACTATGGCTACACCTTC. This gives the protein CSVVRANYGYTF.

This chain links TRBV19 with TRBJ2-1, with D possibly matching TRBD2 (7 bases). The V gene lost 1 base and the J gene lost 2 bases, with 18 bases spanning the gap. This CDR3 contains 18 residues. In germline, CDR1 is LNHDA, CDR2 SQIVND (reference sequence). For the CDR3, the DNA is TGTGCCAGTAGTATAGTTGGGGGGGGCGGTAGCCCCTACAATGAGCAGTTCTTC. Translated: CASSIVGGGGSPYNEQFF.

The CDR3 DNA is TGTGCCAGCAGCCAGGGGGTAAGCACTGAAGCTTTCTTT. Protein: CASSQGVSTEAFF. This chain joins TRBV7-8 and TRBJ1-1, with 7 bases lining up with TRBD1. This CDR3 has 13 residues. Losses at the gene ends were 5 bases for V and 4 bases for J; bases not matched to a gene: 4. Germline assignment: CDR1 SGHVS and CDR2 FQNEAQ.

The chain links TRBV7-3 to TRBJ2-7; D is unclear. Trimming removed 8 bases from V and 1 base from J, with 12 bases in between. The CDR3 loop spans 13 amino acids. Germline loops: CDR1 SGHTA, CDR2 FQGTGA. The CDR3 loop reads CASPTSPSYEQYF. For the CDR3, the DNA is TGTGCCAGCCCGACTTCTCCTTCCTACGAGCAGTACTTC.

The chain carries TRBV11-2 and TRBJ2-1; no clear D gene. The CDR3 sequence is 14 residues long. Trimming took off 5 bases at V and 10 bases at J, with 18 bases between the two ends. Per germline, CDR1 SGHAT and CDR2 FQNNGV. CDR3 nucleotides: TGTGCCAGCAGCGGGTGGGCTAGTGGGGTAGAGCAGTTCTTC. This codes for CASSGWASGVEQFF. The whole variable domain, remainder taken from reference TRBV11-2 and TRBJ2-1, is EAGVAQSPRYKIIEKRQSVAFWCNPISGHATLYWYQQILGQGPKLLIQFQNNGVVDDSQLPKDRFSAERLKGVDSTLKIQPAKLEDSAVYLCASSGWASGVEQFFGPGTRLTVL.

The rearrangement joins TRBV6-1 to TRBJ1-4; D gene ambiguous. Deletions cut 6 bases from V and 0 bases from J, with 11 bases between. In germline, CDR1 is MNHNS, CDR2 SASEGT. CDR3 length: 15 amino acids. CDR3 DNA sequence: TGTGCCAGCAGACCGGGATTTTCAACTAATGAAAAACTGTTTTTT. Encoded protein: CASRPGFSTNEKLFF.

V and J are TRBV11-2 and TRBJ2-2; D is undetermined. Per the germline V gene, CDR1 is SGHAT and CDR2 is FQNNGV. With 1 base removed from V and 1 base from J, the gap between germline ends came to 4 bases. CDR3 size: 14 residues. In DNA form, the CDR3 reads TGTGCCAGCAGCTTAGTCGTGAACACCGGGGAGCTGTTTTTT. Translated: CASSLVVNTGELFF.

The V gene is TRBV6-5, the J gene TRBJ1-2, with D possibly TRBD1 on 5 matching bases. CDR1 and CDR2 from the germline V gene are MNHEY and SVGAGI. The CDR3 has 14 residues. V shed 6 bases and J shed 5 bases, with 16 bases lying between them. CDR3: CASRYTGSGYGYTF. The DNA for the CDR3 is TGTGCCAGCAGATATACAGGTTCGGGGTATGGCTACACCTTC.

The gene calls are TRBV5-6 and TRBJ2-7; perhaps TRBD2 as D (7 bases). The CDR3 is made up of 15 amino acids. Germline CDR1 SGHDT, CDR2 YYEEEE. The ends were cut back, 5 bases at V and 3 bases at J, with 18 bases in the middle. CDR3 nucleotides: TGTGCCAGCAGGGAAAACGGGGGGCCCAGCTACGAGCAGTACTTC. Amino acids: CASRENGGPSYEQYF. Full variable domain (outside the CDR3, taken from reference TRBV5-6 and TRBJ2-7): DAGVTQSPTHLIKTRGQQVTLRCSPKSGHDTVSWYQQALGQGPQFIFQYYEEEERQRGNFPDRFSGHQFPNYSSELNVNALLLGDSALYLCASRENGGPSYEQYFGPGTRLTVT.

V is TRBV27 and J is TRBJ2-7, with D perhaps matching TRBD1 (6 bases). The V end lost 4 bases, the J end lost 0 bases, and 10 bases lay between the germline ends. The germline V gene has CDR1 MNHEY and CDR2 SMNVEV (reference sequence). The CDR3 runs to 14 residues. The CDR3 is CASSWTVDSYEQYF. In DNA form, the CDR3 reads TGTGCCAGCAGTTGGACAGTCGACTCCTACGAGCAGTACTTC.

Details on this clone: One end of the junction does not line up with germline, which may come from a read error. The chain combines TRBV15 with TRBJ1-1; D unresolved. This CDR3 spans 13 amino acids. The germline V gene encodes CDR1 LNHNV and CDR2 YYDKDF (reference sequence). CDR3 residues: CATSRDGAAQRPF. The CDR3 coding sequence is TGTGCCACCAGCAGAGATGGTGCGGCCCAGAGGCCTTTT.